The clone carrying this T cell receptor beta chain was counted between two and nine times. Its antigen is not identified. This specimen comes from a study of CD8 T cells in ankylosing spondylitis. Study-level points and caveats: Disease-linked clones bore a CD8+ phenotype and were relatively rare in peripheral blood. Previously reported in reactive arthritis synovial fluid and blood were some of the motif variants. It was reported that disease-linked clones were significantly enriched in matched ankylosing spondylitis synovial fluid.

Quantitative barcoded 5'-RACE was used to prepare TCR beta libraries. TCRdb passed the 5' RACE reads through MiXCR, listing each CDR3 protein once. The table has about 320,000 distinct CDR3 sequences, roughly 10% seen once. The sample was blood, either unsorted or a sorted T cell fraction (not recorded which). The TCR was taken from a female donor with ankylosing spondylitis or in good health (not recorded which).

The DNA of the CDR3 is TGTGCCAGCAGCTTAGGCTCCGGTGGTGAAAAACTGTTTTTT. It is translated as CASSLGSGGEKLFF. The gene calls are TRBV7-9 and TRBJ1-4, with D unclear. The germline V gene encodes CDR1 SEHNR and CDR2 FQNEAQ (reference sequence). This CDR3 is 14 amino acids long. V was shortened by 1 base and J by 7 bases, with 10 bases between the two germline ends.